This T cell receptor beta chain was captured by sequencing in a study of identical twins. General study findings and limits: Excess sharing by twins proved weaker in beta out-of-frame sequences.

There are 18 residues in the CDR3. Trimming removed 8 bases from V and 2 bases from J; junction bases left unmatched: 16. CDR1 and CDR2 from the germline V gene are MGHRA and YSYEKL. Template switching supplied a universal primer site; unique molecular identifiers were carried on the cDNA. TCRdb used MiXCR to reprocess the 5' RACE reads, holding one entry per CDR3 protein. There are 220,000 or so distinct CDR3 sequences in the sample; roughly 7% occur only once, and 3% to 4.5% lies in the top ten. With respect to this clonotype: Its antigen is undetermined.

These data also formed part of another study, on yellow fever vaccine responses in identical twins.

This clonotype was obtained from a young woman in good health. This chain connects TRBV4-1 to TRBJ1-5, with 9 bases matching TRBD1. Sequencing was carried out using memory (CD45RO+) T cells sorted from blood. CDR3 protein: CASSPGQGKFVGNQPQHF. CDR3 in DNA: TGCGCCAGCTCTCCGGGACAGGGCAAGTTCGTGGGCAATCAGCCCCAGCATTTT.